The rows below give T cell receptor beta chains drawn from one sample of a study of T-cell memory formation after mild COVID-19. TCRdb reanalysed the 5' RACE reads using MiXCR and keeps one entry per CDR3 protein. The repertoire holds about 340,000 distinct CDR3 sequences, with around 15% as singletons. The sample comprised PBMCs or a T cell subset sorted from them (not recorded which). All receptors come from a man younger than 35 who had mild COVID-19 (a few samples of this study predate the infection). Cell type and time point are not known. CDR3s leave out the opening cysteine and the closing phenylalanine or tryptophan. Each record gives: J gene, V gene, clone size, CDR3 protein. The listing skips clone size in some rows; elsewhere it reads once, few, many or a size class.

j_gene: TRBJ2-7; v_gene: TRBV19; abundance: -; CDR3aa: ASSIRTGDGGEQY
j_gene: TRBJ2-7; v_gene: TRBV7-2; abundance: few; CDR3aa: ASSLQGGTYEQY
j_gene: TRBJ2-4; v_gene: TRBV4-1; abundance: -; CDR3aa: ASSLPSTGTGWGNIQY
j_gene: TRBJ1-4; v_gene: TRBV12-3/TRBV12-4; abundance: few; CDR3aa: ASSLGQLATNEKLF
j_gene: TRBJ1-6; v_gene: TRBV7-2; abundance: many; CDR3aa: ASSLAQNSPLH
j_gene: TRBJ2-7; v_gene: TRBV7-9; abundance: -; CDR3aa: ASSLRPGALYEQY
j_gene: TRBJ2-5; v_gene: TRBV5-6; abundance: few; CDR3aa: ASSWIGTGVGETQY
j_gene: TRBJ2-2; v_gene: TRBV6-5; abundance: -; CDR3aa: ASSNTWGSDTGELF
j_gene: TRBJ1-1; v_gene: TRBV7-8; abundance: -; CDR3aa: ASSLYRDTEAF
j_gene: TRBJ1-1; v_gene: TRBV5-6; abundance: few; CDR3aa: ASTPGTISEAF
j_gene: TRBJ2-1; v_gene: TRBV20-1; abundance: -; CDR3aa: SASLTGGLRNEQF
j_gene: TRBJ1-6; v_gene: TRBV20-1; abundance: -; CDR3aa: SAIPQGNSPLH
j_gene: TRBJ2-3; v_gene: TRBV2; abundance: -; CDR3aa: ASSARASGGTDTQY
j_gene: TRBJ2-7; v_gene: TRBV7-2; abundance: many; CDR3aa: ASSFGQNPYEQY
j_gene: TRBJ2-3; v_gene: TRBV9; abundance: -; CDR3aa: ASAPGGADTQY
j_gene: TRBJ1-5; v_gene: TRBV6-5; abundance: many; CDR3aa: ASRRTGFSNQPQH
j_gene: TRBJ2-1; v_gene: TRBV4-3; abundance: many; CDR3aa: ASSQESAVEQF
j_gene: TRBJ2-2; v_gene: TRBV28; abundance: many; CDR3aa: ASSSDGLTGELF
j_gene: TRBJ2-5; v_gene: TRBV5-5; abundance: many; CDR3aa: ASSFLPSGEPQETQY
j_gene: TRBJ1-6; v_gene: TRBV7-3; abundance: -; CDR3aa: ASSLEPNSPLH
j_gene: TRBJ2-3; v_gene: TRBV19; abundance: -; CDR3aa: ASQTSGYTDTQY
j_gene: TRBJ2-1; v_gene: TRBV4-1; abundance: -; CDR3aa: ASSLRRVQTSGGASEQF
j_gene: TRBJ2-3; v_gene: TRBV7-2; abundance: -; CDR3aa: ASSFIRGPTDTQY
j_gene: TRBJ1-2; v_gene: TRBV20-1; abundance: few; CDR3aa: SVDPQGGSYGYT
j_gene: TRBJ1-5; v_gene: TRBV5-4; abundance: many; CDR3aa: ASSSGTGPNQPQH
j_gene: TRBJ1-1; v_gene: TRBV4-1; abundance: -; CDR3aa: ASSPIGEEAF
j_gene: TRBJ2-7; v_gene: TRBV10-3; abundance: -; CDR3aa: AISDLTGGPYEQY
j_gene: TRBJ2-2; v_gene: TRBV11-2; abundance: -; CDR3aa: ASSSTSVGELF
j_gene: TRBJ1-1; v_gene: TRBV18; abundance: -; CDR3aa: ASSPDRSTEAF
j_gene: TRBJ2-5; v_gene: TRBV27; abundance: -; CDR3aa: ASSSWTSGAQETQY
j_gene: TRBJ2-1; v_gene: TRBV7-9; abundance: few; CDR3aa: ASSLGGMVLNEQF
j_gene: TRBJ1-5; v_gene: TRBV6-5; abundance: few; CDR3aa: ASSQIGNQPQH
j_gene: TRBJ2-3; v_gene: TRBV28; abundance: -; CDR3aa: ASSFGLPGTDTQY
j_gene: TRBJ2-2; v_gene: TRBV2; abundance: -; CDR3aa: AILPTSGGAANTGELF
j_gene: TRBJ2-1; v_gene: TRBV20-1; abundance: few; CDR3aa: SARDQGGSSYNEQF
j_gene: TRBJ1-5; v_gene: TRBV12-3/TRBV12-4; abundance: -; CDR3aa: ASRPGNNQPQH
j_gene: TRBJ2-2; v_gene: TRBV24-1; abundance: -; CDR3aa: ATSDHRGLNTGELF
j_gene: TRBJ1-2; v_gene: TRBV5-1; abundance: few; CDR3aa: ASSLVDSENYGYT